Listed below are T cell receptor beta chains from one sample, sequenced in a study of blood T cell repertoires in COVID-19. Clones were sequenced by immunoSEQ multiplex PCR, and TCRdb holds only the in-frame ones, with some missing. The sample has around 210,000 clones, approximately 80% seen once. The specimen sequenced was peripheral blood. The receptors stem from a human donor in a cohort sampled during active COVID-19. The CDR3 runs from the conserved cysteine through the conserved F or W. The order of the fields is CDR3 DNA, CDR3 protein, CDR3 length, D gene, J gene, V gene, clone size. D genes are given only for firm matches. Some rows mark clone size as missing; the rest say once, few, many or name a class of expanded clone.

DNA: TGTGCCAGCAGCCTCGGGACAGGAAATCAGCCCCAGCATTTT
CDR3: CASSLGTGNQPQHF
length: 14
D: TRBD1
J: TRBJ1-5
V: TRBV7-2
size: NA

DNA: TGTGCCAGCAGTGAGCTAGCGGGAGGGGGCAATGAGCAGTTCTTC
CDR3: CASSELAGGGNEQFF
length: 15
D: TRBD2
J: TRBJ2-1
V: TRBV2
size: NA

DNA: TGCGCCAGCAGCTTGGCGCTGGGGGCGGGGGACACTGAAGCTTTCTTT
CDR3: CASSLALGAGDTEAFF
length: 16
D: NA
J: TRBJ1-1
V: TRBV5-1
size: NA

DNA: TGTGCCAGCAGCTTAGATTCCAGGCTACTAGGCTACAATGAGCAGTTCTTC
CDR3: CASSLDSRLLGYNEQFF
length: 17
D: NA
J: TRBJ2-1
V: TRBV7-9
size: NA

DNA: TGTGCCAGTAGGACCGGGACAGGGAACGGCTACACCTTC
CDR3: CASRTGTGNGYTF
length: 13
D: TRBD1
J: TRBJ1-2
V: TRBV19
size: NA

DNA: TGTGCCAGCAGCCGGGCTAGCGGGAGGTCTAACAATGAGCAGTTCTTC
CDR3: CASSRASGRSNNEQFF
length: 16
D: TRBD2
J: TRBJ2-1
V: TRBV4-2
size: NA

DNA: TGTGCCAGCAGTTCCTACGGGAGGGCCTCCGAGCAGTTCTTC
CDR3: CASSSYGRASEQFF
length: 14
D: TRBD2
J: TRBJ2-1
V: TRBV27
size: NA

DNA: TGTGCCAGTACCCGGGGGGGAACCGGGGAGCTGTTTTTT
CDR3: CASTRGGTGELFF
length: 13
D: TRBD2
J: TRBJ2-2
V: TRBV19
size: NA

DNA: TGCGCCAGCACCTACTCCCGGGTCGAAAATTCACCCCTCCACTTT
CDR3: CASTYSRVENSPLHF
length: 15
D: NA
J: TRBJ1-6
V: TRBV5-1
size: NA

DNA: TGTGCCAGTAGTGGGGGCAGGGGGAGCAATCAGCCCCAGCATTTT
CDR3: CASSGGRGSNQPQHF
length: 15
D: TRBD1
J: TRBJ1-5
V: TRBV19
size: NA

DNA: TGTGCCAGCAGTCTGAGGTGGGAGGCGGGATACGAGCAGTACTTC
CDR3: CASSLRWEAGYEQYF
length: 15
D: NA
J: TRBJ2-7
V: TRBV7-2
size: NA

DNA: TGTGCCATCAGTGACGGGGTGGGGGCCAGCTCCTACAATGAGCAGTTCTTC
CDR3: CAISDGVGASSYNEQFF
length: 17
D: NA
J: TRBJ2-1
V: TRBV10-3
size: NA

DNA: TGTGCCAGCAGCCTCGGACTGCAATCCTACGAGCAGTACTTC
CDR3: CASSLGLQSYEQYF
length: 14
D: NA
J: TRBJ2-7
V: TRBV7-2
size: NA

DNA: TGTGCCAGCAGCTTAGTCTTCGGGACAGGGGTGGAGACCCAGTACTTC
CDR3: CASSLVFGTGVETQYF
length: 16
D: TRBD1
J: TRBJ2-5
V: TRBV11-2
size: NA

DNA: TGTGCCAGCTCACAACAGGGGCTTGAGGGGAATGAGCAGTTCTTC
CDR3: CASSQQGLEGNEQFF
length: 15
D: TRBD1
J: TRBJ2-1
V: TRBV18
size: NA

DNA: TGTGCCAGCAGCTACGCCTTGGGACAGAAATTAAGCGGAACCAAAAACATTCAGTACTTC
CDR3: CASSYALGQKLSGTKNIQYF
length: 20
D: TRBD1
J: TRBJ2-4
V: TRBV3-1/TRBV3-2
size: NA

DNA: TGCGCCAGCAGCTTGGGATTAGCCGTGAGCTACCTGGAGACCCAGTACTTC
CDR3: CASSLGLAVSYLETQYF
length: 17
D: NA
J: TRBJ2-5
V: TRBV5-1
size: few

DNA: TGTGCCAGCAGTAACCCGGGAGCTTACAATGAGCAGTTCTTC
CDR3: CASSNPGAYNEQFF
length: 14
D: NA
J: TRBJ2-1
V: TRBV28
size: NA

DNA: TGTGCCAGCAGCAAAATAGCGGGAGGAGTGGAGACCCAGTACTTC
CDR3: CASSKIAGGVETQYF
length: 15
D: TRBD2
J: TRBJ2-5
V: TRBV9
size: NA

DNA: TGTGCCAGCAGCTTATCCCCCGGGGGAGGAAACACCATATATTTT
CDR3: CASSLSPGGGNTIYF
length: 15
D: NA
J: TRBJ1-3
V: TRBV5-4
size: NA

DNA: TGTGCCAGTAGTAAGAGGGAAAATCAGCCCCAGCATTTT
CDR3: CASSKRENQPQHF
length: 13
D: NA
J: TRBJ1-5
V: TRBV19
size: few

DNA: TGTGCTAGCAGCTCCTTAGGGAGGGGCAATGAGCAGTTCTTC
CDR3: CASSSLGRGNEQFF
length: 14
D: TRBD2
J: TRBJ2-1
V: TRBV7-7
size: NA

DNA: TGCGCCAGCAGCGGCGGGACAGGGGGAGCCGGGGAGCTGTTTTTT
CDR3: CASSGGTGGAGELFF
length: 15
D: TRBD1
J: TRBJ2-2
V: TRBV5-1
size: NA

DNA: TGTGCCAGCGAACCCCGGGACAGGGGCTACGAGCAGTACTTC
CDR3: CASEPRDRGYEQYF
length: 14
D: TRBD1
J: TRBJ2-7
V: TRBV2
size: NA

DNA: TGTGCCAGTAGTATAGTGCAAAGGGCGGGGAGGAACACTGAAGCTTTCTTT
CDR3: CASSIVQRAGRNTEAFF
length: 17
D: NA
J: TRBJ1-1
V: TRBV19
size: NA

DNA: TGTGCCAGCAGCCCTCTACTGGAGGTCACAGATACGCAGTATTTT
CDR3: CASSPLLEVTDTQYF
length: 15
D: NA
J: TRBJ2-3
V: TRBV11-2
size: NA

DNA: TGCGCCAGCAGCTACGGAGCTCAGGAGACCCAGTACTTC
CDR3: CASSYGAQETQYF
length: 13
D: NA
J: TRBJ2-5
V: TRBV5-1
size: NA

DNA: TGTGCCAGCAGTGAAGCGTCCATTAACTATGGCTACACCTTC
CDR3: CASSEASINYGYTF
length: 14
D: NA
J: TRBJ1-2
V: TRBV6-1
size: NA

DNA: TGTGCCAGCAGTTTAGGGACTAGCGGGACTCAGTACTTC
CDR3: CASSLGTSGTQYF
length: 13
D: TRBD2
J: TRBJ2-4
V: TRBV28
size: NA

DNA: TGTGCCACCTCGGTTGGGTATAGAGGCAAAAACATTCAGTACTTC
CDR3: CATSVGYRGKNIQYF
length: 15
D: NA
J: TRBJ2-4
V: TRBV2
size: NA

DNA: TGTGCCAGCAGCTTGTCCTGGCGCACAGATACGCAGTATTTT
CDR3: CASSLSWRTDTQYF
length: 14
D: NA
J: TRBJ2-3
V: TRBV5-4
size: NA

DNA: TGTGCCAGCAGCTTAGGCGCGCTCCGAGGGCGTTCTGGAAACACCATATATTTT
CDR3: CASSLGALRGRSGNTIYF
length: 18
D: NA
J: TRBJ1-3
V: TRBV7-6
size: NA

DNA: TGCGCCAGCAGTGAGCGGACTAGCGGGAGGGGTACGCAGTATTTT
CDR3: CASSERTSGRGTQYF
length: 15
D: TRBD2
J: TRBJ2-3
V: TRBV10-1
size: NA

DNA: TGCGCCAGCAGCTCTCGACAGGGGGGGACTGAAGCTTTCTTT
CDR3: CASSSRQGGTEAFF
length: 14
D: TRBD1
J: TRBJ1-1
V: TRBV5-1
size: NA

DNA: TGTGCCAGCACCTTGGGGGGGACGGTGTATGGCTACACCTTC
CDR3: CASTLGGTVYGYTF
length: 14
D: NA
J: TRBJ1-2
V: TRBV11-2
size: NA

DNA: TGTGCCACCAGTGATTCCCTAAGCGGGGCAGAAAAGATTCGTCCATTAGCGTACAATGAGCAGTTCTTC
CDR3: CATSDSLSGAEKIRPLAYNEQFF
length: 23
D: TRBD2
J: TRBJ2-1
V: TRBV24-1
size: NA

DNA: TGTGCCAGCAGTGAATTAGGGGGACAGGGTCTAAACACCATATATTTT
CDR3: CASSELGGQGLNTIYF
length: 16
D: TRBD1
J: TRBJ1-3
V: TRBV25-1
size: NA

DNA: TGTGCCAGCAGCACCTCAGGGGCAGGAAACACCATATATTTT
CDR3: CASSTSGAGNTIYF
length: 14
D: NA
J: TRBJ1-3
V: TRBV28
size: NA

DNA: TGTGCCAGCAGCCGTGACAGGGGGGCTGAAGCTTTCTTT
CDR3: CASSRDRGAEAFF
length: 13
D: TRBD1
J: TRBJ1-1
V: TRBV7-9
size: NA

DNA: TGTGCCAGCAGCCAGGACACCTATAATGAAAAACTGTTTTTT
CDR3: CASSQDTYNEKLFF
length: 14
D: NA
J: TRBJ1-4
V: TRBV7-8
size: NA

DNA: TGTGCCAGCATGACCGACAGGGATAGGAAAGAGACCCAGTACTTC
CDR3: CASMTDRDRKETQYF
length: 15
D: TRBD1
J: TRBJ2-5
V: TRBV28
size: once